These 29 T cell receptor beta chains were all obtained from the same sample, sequenced in a study of T cells after yellow fever vaccination. TCRdb reanalysed the 5' RACE reads using MiXCR and keeps one entry per CDR3 protein. This table holds approximately 85,000 distinct CDR3 sequences, about an eighth found once. Sequenced material: CD8+ T cells not binding an NS4B(214-222) dextramer, sorted from PBMCs, taken 20 to 25 days after the first yellow fever vaccination. The receptor source for this set is a man aged 18 to 29 who received the YFV17D yellow fever vaccine.

This clonotype was seen only a few times. The V call is TRBV6-2 or TRBV6-3, the J call TRBJ1-2; tentative D call: TRBD1 (5 bases). The CDR3 has 15 amino acids. Germline V lookup: CDR1 MNHEY, CDR2 SVGEGT. Trimming took 2 bases from V and 4 from J, leaving 14 bases between them. DNA for the CDR3: TGTGCCAGCAGTTACGTCGGACATCCCACCTATGGCTACACCTTC. Its translation is CASSYVGHPTYGYTF.

This clonotype has a handful of counts. The chain carries TRBV7-6 and TRBJ2-7; TRBD2 is a possible D gene (6 bases). V was cut by 5 bases and J by 6 bases, with 14 bases left in between. In germline, CDR1 is SGHVS, CDR2 FNYEAQ. The CDR3 loop spans 13 amino acids. CDR3 loop: CASSRTNTGEQYF. The CDR3 DNA is TGTGCCAGCAGCCGGACTAATACGGGCGAGCAGTACTTC.

This clonotype was observed many times. The chain recombines TRBV5-1 with TRBJ2-2; D is undetermined. The V and J ends lost 0 bases and 4 bases respectively, with 4 bases between them. The CDR3 runs 13 residues. Germline CDR1 and CDR2: SGHRS and YFSETQ. CDR3 protein: CASSLASTGELFF. DNA of the CDR3: TGCGCCAGCAGCTTGGCTTCCACCGGGGAGCTGTTTTTT.

The genes are TRBV21-1 and TRBJ2-2. TRBV21-1 has pseudogene status. The CDR3 totals 15 residues. The CDR3 DNA follows: TGTGCCAGCAGCAATCCTAGCGGGAACACCGGGGAGCTGTTTTTT. This gives the protein CASSNPSGNTGELFF.

This clonotype was picked up a small number of times. This chain links TRBV4-1 with TRBJ2-1, with D maybe TRBD1 (5 bases). Germline lookup yields CDR1 MGHRA and CDR2 YSYEKL. V shed 3 bases and J shed 9 bases, with 15 bases lying between them. CDR3 length: 14 residues. CDR3 in DNA: TGCGCCAGCAGCCAGATCCAAGGGGAAACTGAGCAGTTCTTC. It yields the protein CASSQIQGETEQFF.

V and J are TRBV27 and TRBJ2-2; TRBD1 might be the D (5 bases). Germline CDR1 and CDR2: MNHEY and SMNVEV (reference sequence). Trimming left V 3 bases short and J 5 bases short, with 13 bases between. The CDR3 consists of 15 residues. In DNA, the CDR3 is TGTGCCAGCAGTTTGAGTCAGGGTGGAACCGGGGAGCTGTTTTTT. Its protein is CASSLSQGGTGELFF.

This clonotype was detected a few times. The J gene is TRBJ2-3, the V gene TRBV4-3; 8 bases align to TRBD2. The CDR3 extends over 18 amino acids. Germline values: CDR1 LGHNA, CDR2 YSLEER. The junction had 11 bases not matched to a gene; V was cut back by 1 base and J by 2 bases. The CDR3 bases are TGCGCCAGCAGCCAAGGTCTCCTTAGCGGGGACCTCACAGATACGCAGTATTTT. Translation gives CASSQGLLSGDLTDTQYF.

The chain links TRBV3-1 to TRBJ2-2; TRBD1 agrees at 9 bases. With 4 bases clipped from V and 1 base from J, the junction kept 7 bases outside the gene matches. Germline loops: CDR1 LGHDT, CDR2 YNNKEL (reference sequence). The CDR3 contains 17 residues. The CDR3 reads CASSLRHRGQNTGELFF. CDR3 nucleotide sequence: TGTGCCAGCAGCCTAAGACACAGGGGGCAGAACACCGGGGAGCTGTTTTTT.

This clonotype was seen a single time. The chain links TRBV28 to TRBJ1-2, with D tentatively TRBD1 (5 bases). Trimming took off 3 bases at V and 4 bases at J, with 9 bases between the two ends. The CDR3 runs 13 residues. CDR1 and CDR2 from the germline V gene are MDHEN and SYDVKM. The CDR3 DNA is TGTGCCAGCAGTTTTGGGGGGACCTATGGCTACACCTTC. As protein: CASSFGGTYGYTF.

This clonotype has more than one count but fewer than ten. V and J are TRBV15 and TRBJ2-1; no firm D call. This CDR3 contains 12 residues. From germline, CDR1 is LNHNV and CDR2 YYDKDF (reference sequence). V was clipped by 4 bases and J by 5 bases, with 6 bases between them. As DNA, the CDR3 is TGTGCCACCAGCATTCCGAACAATGAGCAGTTCTTC. The encoded protein is CATSIPNNEQFF.

In this sample, this clonotype turned up a few times. The chain joins TRBV7-2 to TRBJ1-4; D is undetermined. V was cut by 4 bases and J by 7 bases, with 13 bases left in between. From germline, CDR1 is SGHTA and CDR2 FQGNSA. The CDR3 sequence is 14 residues long. CDR3 sequence (DNA): TGTGCCAGCAGCTGGAGCGAGGATTTTGAAAAACTGTTTTTT. This translates into CASSWSEDFEKLFF. The entire variable domain, with the rest obtained from reference TRBV7-2 and TRBJ1-4, is as follows: GAGVSQSPSNKVTEKGKDVELRCDPISGHTALYWYRQSLGQGLEFLIYFQGNSAPDKSGLPSDRFSAERTGGSVSTLTIQRTQQEDSAVYLCASSWSEDFEKLFFGSGTQLSVL.

This clonotype ranks as medium-sized. The gene calls are TRBV6-4 and TRBJ2-2, with D possibly TRBD1 on 5 matching bases. The CDR3 sequence is 13 residues long. CDR1 is MRHNA, CDR2 SNTAGT, per germline. Trimming shortened V by 3 bases and J by 3 bases, and 5 bases separated the two germline ends. The CDR3 region is CASSEGDTGELFF. The DNA for the CDR3 is TGTGCCAGCAGTGAAGGGGACACCGGGGAGCTGTTTTTT.

The J gene is TRBJ2-2, the V gene TRBV4-2, with D possibly being TRBD1 (5 bases). Germline CDR1 and CDR2: LGHNA and YNFKEQ. The CDR3 is made up of 16 amino acids. Trimming left V 4 bases short and J 7 bases short, with 19 bases between. Here the CDR3 reads CASSPTSVGADGELFF. For the CDR3, the DNA is TGTGCCAGCAGCCCAACCTCTGTAGGGGCGGACGGGGAGCTGTTTTTT.

This clonotype showed up just a few times. The rearrangement links TRBV5-4 to TRBJ2-5, with D maybe TRBD2 (6 bases). CDR1 and CDR2 from the germline V gene are SGHNT and YYREEE (reference sequence). Trimming took off 4 bases at V and 1 base at J, with 11 bases between the two ends. This CDR3 is 14 amino acids long. The CDR3 DNA sequence: TGTGCCAGCAGCCCTGGGACTTTCCAAGAGACCCAGTACTTC. Translated, it gives CASSPGTFQETQYF.

V gene TRBV12-3 or TRBV12-4 combines with J gene TRBJ1-5; D uncertain. This CDR3 is built from 14 residues. Trimming cost V 4 bases and J 3 bases, with 10 bases left between them. Written as DNA, the CDR3 is TGTGCCAGCAGTTCCTGGGAGGACAATCAGCCCCAGCATTTT. This codes for CASSSWEDNQPQHF.

The chain links TRBV18 to TRBJ1-3; 7 bases align to TRBD1. The junction had 14 bases not matched to a gene; V was cut back by 6 bases and J by 3 bases. The germline V gene encodes CDR1 KGHSH and CDR2 LQKENI. The CDR3 contains 17 residues. CDR3 sequence (DNA): TGTGCCAGCTCGACAGGGTACTTGGCCTTGGATGGAAACACCATATATTTT. Translation gives CASSTGYLALDGNTIYF. Based on the CDR3 plus reference TRBV18 and TRBJ1-3, the full variable domain is NAGVMQNPRHLVRRRGQEARLRCSPMKGHSHVYWYRQLPEEGLKFMVYLQKENIIDESGMPKERFSAEFPKEGPSILRIQQVVRGDSAAYFCASSTGYLALDGNTIYFGEGSWLTVV.

DNA of the CDR3: TGCGCCAGCAGCCCAGGGACAGCAGCGTACAATGAGCAGTTCTTC. Protein sequence: CASSPGTAAYNEQFF. The chain is built from TRBV4-3 and TRBJ2-1; 7 bases map to TRBD1. J gave up 4 bases and V 4 bases, and 7 bases lay outside the gene matches. Germline CDR1 is LGHNA and CDR2 is YSLEER. The CDR3 sequence is 15 residues long.

The genes are TRBV4-1 and TRBJ2-5, with 12 bases lining up with TRBD2. This CDR3 region has 18 residues. The germline V gene has CDR1 MGHRA and CDR2 YSYEKL. Unmatched junction bases numbered 11, after V lost 1 base and J lost 5 bases. CDR3 DNA: TGCGCCAGCAGCCAAGTCCCTGGACTAGCGGGGACCAGGGAGACCCAGTACTTC. This codes for CASSQVPGLAGTRETQYF.

The chain uses TRBV6-5 and TRBJ2-1, with TRBD2 matching over 8 bases. The CDR3 loop spans 15 amino acids. CDR1 and CDR2 from the germline V gene are MNHEY and SVGAGI. Losses at the gene ends were 2 bases for V and 8 bases for J; bases not matched to a gene: 8. The CDR3 DNA follows: TGTGCCAGCAGTTACGCCCACGGGGGGGTCGATGAGCAGTTCTTC. Its protein product is CASSYAHGGVDEQFF.

The rearrangement joins TRBV9 to TRBJ2-5; 11 bases match TRBD1. V lost 4 bases to trimming and J lost 3 bases; unmatched junction nucleotides: 5. The CDR3 spans 15 residues. Looked up from germline, CDR1 is SGDLS and CDR2 is YYNGEE. CDR3 DNA: TGTGCCAGCAGCTATCCGGGACAGGGGGAAGAGACCCAGTACTTC. It specifies CASSYPGQGEETQYF.

The rearrangement links TRBV12-3 or TRBV12-4 to TRBJ2-1; a possible D gene is TRBD2 (6 bases). The CDR3 totals 13 residues. With 6 bases removed from V and 8 bases from J, the gap between germline ends came to 14 bases. As DNA, the CDR3 is TGTGCCAGCAGCTTAACTAGCAGCGATGAGCAGTTCTTC. It yields the protein CASSLTSSDEQFF.

V is TRBV7-8 and J is TRBJ1-3, with a weak D call TRBD1 (6 bases). The ends were cut back, 5 bases at V and 3 bases at J, with 14 bases in the middle. The CDR3 runs to 15 residues. From germline, CDR1 is SGHVS and CDR2 FQNEAQ. The CDR3 coding sequence is TGTGCCAGCAGCCAGGGGTCCGGATTTGGAAACACCATATATTTT. Translated, it gives CASSQGSGFGNTIYF.

The chain links TRBV6-5 to TRBJ1-2, with 8 bases aligning to TRBD1. The CDR3 has 15 residues. The trim removed 7 bases at V and 8 bases at J, leaving 15 bases unmatched. Per germline, CDR1 MNHEY and CDR2 SVGAGI. CDR3 residues: CASNLLDRERSGYTF. The CDR3, as DNA: TGTGCCAGCAATTTATTGGACAGGGAGCGATCGGGCTACACCTTC.

This clonotype has more than one count but fewer than ten. The chain carries TRBV27 and TRBJ1-2; D might be TRBD1 (5 bases). Trimming took off 6 bases at V and 3 bases at J, with 17 bases between the two ends. Germline assignment: CDR1 MNHEY and CDR2 SMNVEV (reference sequence). The CDR3 length is 15 residues. The CDR3 spells CASSLSGDYYYGYTF. The CDR3 region has the DNA TGTGCCAGCAGCCTTAGCGGGGACTATTACTATGGCTACACCTTC.

The chain couples TRBV6-2 or TRBV6-3 to TRBJ1-5; D is possibly TRBD1 (6 bases). CDR3 length: 12 residues. Germline V gene sequence: CDR1 MNHEY, CDR2 SVGEGT. The V gene lost 5 bases and the J gene lost 5 bases, with 7 bases spanning the gap. CDR3 amino acids: CASSPGDQPQHF. The CDR3 DNA is TGTGCCAGCAGTCCAGGGGATCAGCCCCAGCATTTT.

CDR3: CASSYGDRINTGELFF. The DNA for the CDR3 is TGTGCCAGCAGTTACGGGGACAGGATCAACACCGGGGAGCTGTTTTTT. The rearrangement uses TRBV6-5 and TRBJ2-2, with TRBD1 identical over 8 bases. The germline gives CDR1 MNHEY, CDR2 SVGAGI. CDR3 length equals 16 residues. J gave up 2 bases and V 2 bases, and 4 bases lay outside the gene matches.

This clonotype was counted only a few times. The CDR3 nucleotides read TGCGCCAGCAGCCAAGATTCTCCCTTCGAGCAGTACTTC. As protein: CASSQDSPFEQYF. This chain uses TRBV4-3 with TRBJ2-7; D gene ambiguous. Germline lookup yields CDR1 LGHNA and CDR2 YSLEER. The CDR3 totals 13 residues. V dropped 0 bases and J dropped 6 bases, with 9 bases sitting between them.

By its share, this clonotype is medium-sized. This chain joins TRBV10-3 and TRBJ1-4; a possible D gene is TRBD1 (6 bases). The ends were cut back, 3 bases at V and 5 bases at J, with 7 bases in the middle. CDR1 ENHRY and CDR2 SYGVKD come from the germline V gene. This CDR3 is 13 amino acids long. The CDR3 is CAISEGGNEKLFF. In DNA form, the CDR3 reads TGTGCCATCAGTGAAGGGGGAAATGAAAAACTGTTTTTT.

The chain couples TRBV12-3 or TRBV12-4 to TRBJ2-5, with a tentative D call TRBD2 (6 bases). V was cut by 6 bases and J by 3 bases, with 17 bases left in between. The CDR3 covers 15 residues. In nucleotides, the CDR3 is TGTGCCAGCAGCCTAGGGATAACGGGGGAAGAGACCCAGTACTTC. Translating it yields CASSLGITGEETQYF.